The entry below gives a single TCR beta chain sequence along with its context. PCR employed 60 Vbeta and 13 Jbeta primers. Generated by immunoSEQ multiplex PCR, the TCRdb table keeps only in-frame clones and is missing some. The sample gives some 110,000 clones, 74% of which show up once; 4% to 5% is in the top ten. The sample is drawn from a study of cytomegalovirus exposure and HLA in healthy donors. The receptor's source is a woman aged 45-59 years in good health and CMV-seropositive. The sequencing sample was made of PBMCs.

The CDR3 DNA reads as TGTGCCATCAGTGACCCCGTAGGGCGGGGGGAAGAGACCCAGTACTTC. Translating it yields CAISDPVGRGEETQYF. This chain links TRBV10-3 with TRBJ2-5; 8 nucleotides agree with TRBD2. V dropped 3 bases and J dropped 3; count of bases not matched to a gene: 9. The germline V gene encodes CDR1 ENHRY and CDR2 SYGVKD. The length of the CDR3 is 16 residues.